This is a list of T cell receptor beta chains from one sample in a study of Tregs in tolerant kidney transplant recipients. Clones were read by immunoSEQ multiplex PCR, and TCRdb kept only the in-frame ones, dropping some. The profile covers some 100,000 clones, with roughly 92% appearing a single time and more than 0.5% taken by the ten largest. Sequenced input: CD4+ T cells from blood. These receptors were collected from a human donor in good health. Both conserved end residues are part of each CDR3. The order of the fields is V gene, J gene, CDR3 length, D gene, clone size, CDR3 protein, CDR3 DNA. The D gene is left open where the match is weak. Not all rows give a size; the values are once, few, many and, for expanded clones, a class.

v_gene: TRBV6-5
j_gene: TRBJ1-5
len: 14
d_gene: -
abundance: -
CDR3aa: CASSYGPANQPQHF
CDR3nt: TGTGCCAGCAGTTACGGACCCGCGAATCAGCCCCAGCATTTT

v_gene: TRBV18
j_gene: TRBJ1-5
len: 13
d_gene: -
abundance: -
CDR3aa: CASSPQGSQPQHF
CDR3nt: TGTGCCAGCTCACCACAGGGTAGTCAGCCCCAGCATTTT

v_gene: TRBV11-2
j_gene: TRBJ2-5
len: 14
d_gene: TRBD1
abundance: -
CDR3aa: CASRGQIFHETQYF
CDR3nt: TGTGCCAGCAGGGGACAGATCTTCCACGAGACCCAGTACTTC

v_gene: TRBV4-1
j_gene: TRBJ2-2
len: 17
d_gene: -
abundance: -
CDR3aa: CASSPSGRAEVTGELFF
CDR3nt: TGCGCCAGCAGCCCCTCCGGGAGAGCAGAGGTCACCGGGGAGCTGTTTTTT

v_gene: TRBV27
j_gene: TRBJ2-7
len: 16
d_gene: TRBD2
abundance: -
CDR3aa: CASSPLWREASYEQYF
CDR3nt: TGTGCCAGCAGTCCCCTCTGGCGGGAGGCCTCCTACGAGCAGTACTTC

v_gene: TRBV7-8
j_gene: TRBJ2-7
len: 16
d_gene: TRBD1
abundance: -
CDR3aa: CASSSHNRQGRYEQYF
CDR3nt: TGTGCCAGCAGCTCCCATAACCGACAGGGGCGCTACGAGCAGTACTTC

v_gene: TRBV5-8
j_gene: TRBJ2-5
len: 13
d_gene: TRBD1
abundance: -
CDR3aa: CARGTGHQETQYF
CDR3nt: TGTGCCAGGGGGACAGGCCACCAAGAGACCCAGTACTTC

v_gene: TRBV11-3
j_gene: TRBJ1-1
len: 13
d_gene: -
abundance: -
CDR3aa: CASSQRAGKRAFF
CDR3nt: TGTGCCAGCAGCCAACGGGCAGGGAAAAGAGCTTTCTTT

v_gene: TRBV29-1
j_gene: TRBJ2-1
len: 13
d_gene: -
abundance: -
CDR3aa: CSVGVDSYNEQFF
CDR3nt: TGCAGCGTTGGGGTCGACTCGTACAATGAGCAGTTCTTC

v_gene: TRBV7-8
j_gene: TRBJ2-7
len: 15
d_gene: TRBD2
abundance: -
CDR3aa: CASSWRLAGYYEQYF
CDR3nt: TGTGCCAGCAGCTGGCGACTAGCGGGCTACTACGAGCAGTACTTC

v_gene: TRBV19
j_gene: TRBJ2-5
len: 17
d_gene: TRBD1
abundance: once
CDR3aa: CASSPDLRQGKGETQYF
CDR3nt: TGTGCCAGTAGTCCCGACCTACGACAGGGGAAAGGAGAGACCCAGTACTTC

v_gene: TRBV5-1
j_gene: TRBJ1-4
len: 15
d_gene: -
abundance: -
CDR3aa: CASSDGRGTNEKLFF
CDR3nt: TGCGCCAGCAGCGACGGACGAGGGACTAATGAAAAACTGTTTTTT

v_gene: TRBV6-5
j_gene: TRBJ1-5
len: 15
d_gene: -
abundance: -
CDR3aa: CASSYSADSNQPQHF
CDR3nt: TGTGCCAGCAGTTACTCGGCGGATAGCAATCAGCCCCAGCATTTT

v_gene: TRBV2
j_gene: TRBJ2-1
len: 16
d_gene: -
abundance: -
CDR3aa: CASRRQAPSSYNEQFF
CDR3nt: TGTGCCAGCAGAAGACAAGCCCCGAGCTCCTACAATGAGCAGTTCTTC

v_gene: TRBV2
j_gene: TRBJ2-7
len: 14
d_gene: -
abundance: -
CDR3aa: CASREAAQIYEQYF
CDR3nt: TGTGCCAGCAGGGAGGCGGCACAGATCTACGAGCAGTACTTC

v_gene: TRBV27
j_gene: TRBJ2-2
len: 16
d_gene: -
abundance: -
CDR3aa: CASRTRGMVGTGELFF
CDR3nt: TGTGCCAGCAGGACTAGGGGGATGGTGGGAACCGGGGAGCTGTTTTTT

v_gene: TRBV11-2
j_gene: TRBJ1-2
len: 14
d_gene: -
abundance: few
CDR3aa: CASTPRRGDYGYTF
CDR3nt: TGTGCCAGCACTCCCAGGAGGGGGGACTATGGCTACACCTTC

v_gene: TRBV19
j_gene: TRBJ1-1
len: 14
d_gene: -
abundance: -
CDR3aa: CASSHGQTNTEAFF
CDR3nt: TGTGCCAGTAGCCACGGACAGACGAACACTGAAGCTTTCTTT

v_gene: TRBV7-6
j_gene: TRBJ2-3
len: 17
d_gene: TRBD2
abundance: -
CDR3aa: CASSLRFGGRGTDTQYF
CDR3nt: TGTGCCAGCAGCTTAAGGTTCGGCGGGAGAGGCACAGATACGCAGTATTTT

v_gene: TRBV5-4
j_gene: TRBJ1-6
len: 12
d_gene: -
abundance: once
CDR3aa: CASSSRGSPLHF
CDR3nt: TGTGCCAGCAGCTCACGAGGCTCACCCCTCCACTTT

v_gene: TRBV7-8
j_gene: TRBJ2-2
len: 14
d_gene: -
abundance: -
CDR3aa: CASSTTRNTGELFF
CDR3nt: TGTGCCAGCAGCACGACACGTAACACCGGGGAGCTGTTTTTT

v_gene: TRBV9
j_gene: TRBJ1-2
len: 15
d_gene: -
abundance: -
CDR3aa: CASSVGVGANYGYTF
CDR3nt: TGTGCCAGCAGCGTAGGGGTGGGAGCTAACTATGGCTACACCTTC

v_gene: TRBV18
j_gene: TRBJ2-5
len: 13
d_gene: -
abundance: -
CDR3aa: CASSAGLRETQYF
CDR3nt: TGTGCCAGCTCCGCGGGACTGAGGGAGACCCAGTACTTC

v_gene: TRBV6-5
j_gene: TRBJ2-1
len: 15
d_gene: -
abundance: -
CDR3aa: CASSYSRSSYNEQFF
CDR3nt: TGTGCCAGCAGTTACTCAAGGAGCTCCTACAATGAGCAGTTCTTC

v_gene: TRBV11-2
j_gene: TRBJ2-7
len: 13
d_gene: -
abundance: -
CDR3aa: CASSFSGGYEQYF
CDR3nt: TGTGCCAGCAGCTTCTCTGGCGGCTACGAGCAGTACTTC

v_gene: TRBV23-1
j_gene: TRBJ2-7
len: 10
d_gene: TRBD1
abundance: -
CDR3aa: CASRILGTAF
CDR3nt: TGCGCCAGCAGGATACTGGGGACAGCGTTC

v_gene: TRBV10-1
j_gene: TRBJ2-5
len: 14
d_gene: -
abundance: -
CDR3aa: CASSGQGNQETQYF
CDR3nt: TGCGCCAGCAGTGGGCAGGGAAACCAAGAGACCCAGTACTTC

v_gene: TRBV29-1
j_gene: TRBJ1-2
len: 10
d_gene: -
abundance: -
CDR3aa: CSVGNYGYTF
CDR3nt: TGCAGCGTTGGGAACTATGGCTACACCTTC

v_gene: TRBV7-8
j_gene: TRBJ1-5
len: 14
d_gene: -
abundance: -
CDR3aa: CASSLGRRNQPQHF
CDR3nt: TGTGCCAGCAGCTTGGGGAGACGCAATCAGCCCCAGCATTTT

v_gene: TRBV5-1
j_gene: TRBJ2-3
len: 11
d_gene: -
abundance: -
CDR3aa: CASSLVDTQYF
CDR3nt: TGCGCCAGCAGCTTGGTAGATACGCAGTATTTT

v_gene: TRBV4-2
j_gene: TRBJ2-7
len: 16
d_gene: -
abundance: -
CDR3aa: CASSQVSGLSSYEQYF
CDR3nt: TGTGCCAGCAGCCAAGTAAGCGGTTTGAGCTCCTACGAGCAGTACTTC

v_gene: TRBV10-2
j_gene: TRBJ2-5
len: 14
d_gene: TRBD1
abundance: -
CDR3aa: CAITPTGTMKTQYF
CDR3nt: TGCGCCATCACCCCGACAGGGACGATGAAGACCCAGTACTTC

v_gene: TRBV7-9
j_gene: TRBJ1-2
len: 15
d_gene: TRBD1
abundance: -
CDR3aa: CASSGRTGYNYGYTF
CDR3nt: TGTGCCAGCAGCGGGCGGACAGGGTACAACTATGGCTACACCTTC

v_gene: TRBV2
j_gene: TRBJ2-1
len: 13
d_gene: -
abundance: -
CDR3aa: CASRYRGNNEQFF
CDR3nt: TGTGCCAGCAGGTATCGGGGCAACAATGAGCAGTTCTTC

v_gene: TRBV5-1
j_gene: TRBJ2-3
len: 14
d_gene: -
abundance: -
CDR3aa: CASSLEGVADTQYF
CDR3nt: TGCGCCAGCAGCTTGGAGGGGGTAGCAGATACGCAGTATTTT

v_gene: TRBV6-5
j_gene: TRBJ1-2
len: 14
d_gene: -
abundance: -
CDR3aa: CASSSPGDLYGYTF
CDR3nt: TGTGCCAGCAGTTCCCCGGGGGACCTATATGGCTACACCTTC